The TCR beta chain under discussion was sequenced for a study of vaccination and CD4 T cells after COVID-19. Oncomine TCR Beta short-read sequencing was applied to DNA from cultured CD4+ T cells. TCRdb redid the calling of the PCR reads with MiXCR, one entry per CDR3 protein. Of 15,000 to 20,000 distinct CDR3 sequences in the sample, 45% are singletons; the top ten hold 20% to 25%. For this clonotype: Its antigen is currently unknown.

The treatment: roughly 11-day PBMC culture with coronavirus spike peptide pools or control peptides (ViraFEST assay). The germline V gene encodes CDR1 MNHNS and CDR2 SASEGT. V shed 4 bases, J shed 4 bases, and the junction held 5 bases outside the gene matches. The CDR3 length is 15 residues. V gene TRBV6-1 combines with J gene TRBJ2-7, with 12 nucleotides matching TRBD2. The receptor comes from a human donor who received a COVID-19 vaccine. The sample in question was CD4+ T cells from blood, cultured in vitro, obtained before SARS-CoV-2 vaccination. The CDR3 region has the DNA TGTGCCAGCAGTGCAGGACTAGCGGGGAGATACGAGCAGTACTTC. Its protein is CASSAGLAGRYEQYF.